A single sample gave rise to the 23 T cell receptor beta chains below, sequenced in a study of OX40 agonist ivuxolimab in advanced cancers. Assay used: immunoSEQ multiplex PCR; TCRdb lists only in-frame clones, some missing. The table includes 60,000 to 65,000 clones, 91% detected once. Specimen: CD4+ or CD8+ T cells sorted from blood, collected in a trial of the OX40 agonist ivuxolimab. The receptors derive from an adult with an advanced solid tumor such as melanoma, head and neck, liver or kidney cancer.

The chain joins TRBV18 to TRBJ2-3; TRBD2 matches at 11 bases. V shed 4 bases, J shed 1 base, and the junction held 4 bases outside the gene matches. The germline gives CDR1 KGHSH, CDR2 LQKENI. The CDR3 covers 16 residues. CDR3 protein: CASSLLAGDGTDTQYF. The CDR3 DNA sequence: TGTGCCAGCTCACTACTAGCGGGAGATGGCACAGATACGCAGTATTTT.

This clone has a handful of counts. The chain carries TRBV5-4 and TRBJ2-7; TRBD1 matches at 9 bases. In germline, CDR1 is SGHNT, CDR2 YYREEE (reference sequence). This CDR3 has 14 residues. Trimming took 4 bases from V and 2 from J; bases not matched to a gene: 4. The CDR3 protein is CASSTGGAPYEQYF. The DNA of the CDR3 is TGTGCCAGCAGCACAGGGGGCGCTCCCTACGAGCAGTACTTC.

Comment on this clone: At one of its ends the junction is not consistent with the germline gene, which may arise from a read error. The rearrangement links TRBV5-4 to TRBJ2-7; D remains unclear. Germline lookup yields CDR1 SGHNT and CDR2 YYREEE (reference sequence). The CDR3 is made up of 13 amino acids. The CDR3 DNA follows: TGTGCCAGCAGCTTGTTGGGTGGAGCCAGGAGTGTCTTC. It yields the protein CASSLLGGARSVF.

The V call is TRBV7-9, the J call TRBJ2-7; a possible D gene is TRBD2 (6 bases). V lost 4 bases and J 2 bases, leaving 12 bases between the germline ends. Germline V gene lookup returns CDR1 SEHNR and CDR2 FQNEAQ (reference sequence). This CDR3 has 14 residues. For the CDR3, the DNA is TGTGCCAGCAGCTGGGGGGACGCCCCCTACGAGCAGTACTTC. Amino acids: CASSWGDAPYEQYF.

A word on this clone: A read error may produce the germline difference seen at one junction end. CDR3 DNA sequence: TGTGCCAGCAGCGCGGCGGTTCAGTTTGGGGCTCTCTTC. Its protein is CASSAAVQFGALF. The chain has TRBV2 and TRBJ2-7, with D perhaps matching TRBD1 (5 bases). The CDR3 has 13 amino acids. Germline V CDR1 and CDR2: SNHLY, FYNNEI. The complete variable domain, with remaining parts taken from reference TRBV2 and TRBJ2-7, reads EPEVTQTPSHQVTQMGQEVILRCVPISNHLYFYWYRQILGQKVEFLVSFYNNEISEKSEIFDDQFSVERPDGSNFTLKIRSTKLEDSAMYFCASSAAVQFGALFGPGTRLTVT.

V is TRBV7-3 and J is TRBJ1-6; D gene uncertain. Looked up from germline, CDR1 is SGHTA and CDR2 is FQGTGA. The ends were cut back, 4 bases at V and 13 bases at J, with 8 bases in the middle. This CDR3 is built from 11 residues. The CDR3 coding sequence is TGTGCCAGCAGCTCCCCTTCCCCCCTCCACTTT. The encoded protein is CASSSPSPLHF.

This clone was recorded a few times. This rearrangement joins TRBV6-1 to TRBJ1-5; 7 positions match TRBD1. The CDR3 extends over 15 amino acids. J gave up 2 bases and V 4 bases, and 5 bases lay outside the gene matches. Germline V gene lookup returns CDR1 MNHNS and CDR2 SASEGT. CDR3 sequence reads: CASSARQGGNQPQHF. As DNA, the CDR3 is TGTGCCAGCAGTGCGCGACAGGGAGGCAATCAGCCCCAGCATTTT.

The rearrangement uses TRBV14 and TRBJ2-7; D may correspond to TRBD1 or TRBD2 (5 bases each). The germline V gene encodes CDR1 SGHDN and CDR2 FVKESK. V was shortened by 5 bases and J by 3 bases, with 11 bases between the two germline ends. The CDR3 has 13 amino acids. CDR3 protein: CASSKRDLYEQYF. In DNA, the CDR3 is TGTGCCAGCAGCAAAAGGGACCTCTACGAGCAGTACTTC.

The gene calls are TRBV28 and TRBJ1-4; D is perhaps TRBD1 (5 bases). This CDR3 contains 14 residues. Deletions cut 6 bases from V and 5 bases from J, with 13 bases between. Germline V lookup: CDR1 MDHEN, CDR2 SYDVKM. This CDR3 reads CASRAGQKNEKLFF. CDR3 nucleotide sequence: TGTGCCAGCAGGGCCGGACAAAAAAATGAAAAACTGTTTTTT.

This clone showed up just once. J is TRBJ2-7 and V is TRBV27; TRBD2 is a possible D gene (6 bases). Trimming stripped 6 bases from V and 5 bases from J, with 17 bases between. This CDR3 region has 14 residues. Germline CDR1 reads MNHEY; CDR2 reads SMNVEV (reference sequence). CDR3 loop: CASRAGRPPNEQYF. The CDR3 coding sequence is TGTGCCAGCAGGGCGGGACGACCACCTAACGAGCAGTACTTC.

The chain joins TRBV28 to TRBJ2-5; TRBD2 is a possible D gene (5 bases). V dropped 3 bases and J dropped 2 bases, with 10 bases sitting between them. CDR1 and CDR2 from the germline V gene are MDHEN and SYDVKM. The CDR3 sequence is 14 residues long. CDR3 loop: CASSFPRVQETQYF. CDR3 sequence (DNA): TGTGCCAGCAGTTTCCCGCGGGTTCAAGAGACCCAGTACTTC.

The sample holds one count of this clone. The chain links TRBV15 to TRBJ2-3; D gene uncertain. This CDR3 comprises 15 residues. Germline CDR1 and CDR2: LNHNV and YYDKDF (reference sequence). V lost 0 bases and J lost 0, with 7 bases in between. CDR3 loop: CATSREGRSTDTQYF. Here the CDR3 DNA reads TGTGCCACCAGCAGAGAGGGCAGGAGCACAGATACGCAGTATTTT.

V gene TRBV30 combines with J gene TRBJ2-7; the D gene is possibly TRBD1 (6 bases). The CDR3 length is 13 residues. The V gene's germline CDR1 is GTSNPN and CDR2 SVGIG (reference sequence). Trimming cost V 2 bases and J 4 bases, with 12 bases left between them. CDR3 coding DNA: TGTGCCTGGAGTTTGGGACACCTGTACGAGCAGTACTTC. This sequence encodes CAWSLGHLYEQYF.

This chain joins TRBV6-6 and TRBJ1-5; weak D call: TRBD1 (6 bases). The V end lost 4 bases, the J end lost 6 bases, and 19 bases lay between the germline ends. CDR1 and CDR2 (germline): MNHNY, SVGAGI (reference sequence). The CDR3 has 16 residues. The CDR3 loop is CASSSRNSGEGQPQHF. As DNA, the CDR3 is TGTGCCAGCAGTTCACGAAATTCAGGGGAGGGTCAGCCCCAGCATTTT.

A single count supports this clone. The gene calls are TRBV6-5 and TRBJ2-3; the D gene is possibly TRBD2 (5 bases). Trimming removed 5 bases from V and 1 base from J, with 7 bases in between. Germline CDR1 is MNHEY and CDR2 is SVGAGI. The CDR3 is 13 amino acids. CDR3 amino acids: CASSPGGTDTQYF. CDR3 DNA sequence: TGTGCCAGCAGTCCCGGGGGCACAGATACGCAGTATTTT.

This clone was counted a single time. J is TRBJ2-7 and V is TRBV9, with TRBD2 matching over 10 bases. Trimming took 4 bases from V and 3 from J; bases not matched to a gene: 7. The CDR3 spans 15 residues. Germline CDR1 reads SGDLS; CDR2 reads YYNGEE. The CDR3 coding sequence is TGTGCCAGCAGCCCCCGGACTAGCGGAGGCTACGAGCAGTACTTC. This gives the protein CASSPRTSGGYEQYF.

This clone appeared a single time. This chain uses TRBV18 with TRBJ2-1, with 12 bases fitting TRBD2. The germline V gene has CDR1 KGHSH and CDR2 LQKENI. This CDR3 comprises 16 residues. Unmatched junction bases numbered 1, after V lost 0 bases and J lost 4 bases. The CDR3 sequence is CASSPPGLAGYNEQFF. As DNA, the CDR3 is TGTGCCAGCTCACCACCAGGACTAGCGGGGTACAATGAGCAGTTCTTC.

V and J are TRBV19 and TRBJ2-1; 7 nucleotides line up with TRBD1. CDR1 LNHDA and CDR2 SQIVND come from the germline V gene (reference sequence). J was trimmed by 5 bases and V by 6 bases; bases with no gene match: 7. The CDR3 is 14 amino acids. This CDR3 reads CASRPGQPNNEQFF. CDR3 nucleotides: TGTGCCAGTAGACCGGGACAGCCGAACAATGAGCAGTTCTTC.

The genes are TRBV4-2 and TRBJ2-3, with a possible D match to TRBD2 (6 bases). Germline CDR1 is LGHNA and CDR2 is YNFKEQ. The length of the CDR3 is 14 residues. V was clipped by 3 bases and J by 4 bases, with 11 bases between them. In nucleotides, the CDR3 is TGTGCCAGCAGCCAGGCCCTAGCGCCAGATACGCAGTATTTT. Translation gives CASSQALAPDTQYF.

The gene calls are TRBV7-8 and TRBJ1-2; a possible D gene is TRBD1 (5 bases). This CDR3 is built from 14 residues. Trimming took 2 bases from V and 6 from J, leaving 13 bases between them. From germline, CDR1 is SGHVS and CDR2 FQNEAQ. This chain's CDR3 is CASSLTGVSDGYTF. CDR3 coding DNA: TGTGCCAGCAGCTTAACGGGGGTGTCTGATGGCTACACCTTC.

The genes are TRBV10-1 and TRBJ2-5, with TRBD2 matching 9 bases. This CDR3 has 15 residues. Germline V gives CDR1 WNHNN, CDR2 SYGVQD (reference sequence). Trimming at V came to 3 bases and at J to 1 base, leaving 3 bases not matched to a gene. The CDR3 reads CASSEASGIQETQYF. CDR3 nucleotides: TGCGCCAGCAGTGAAGCTAGCGGGATCCAAGAGACCCAGTACTTC.

The chain recombines TRBV23-1 with TRBJ2-5; perhaps TRBD1 as D (6 bases). TRBV23-1 is assigned to the ORF class and has an uncertain function. The CDR3 is made up of 16 amino acids. Trimming shortened V by 4 bases and J by 5 bases, and 20 bases separated the two germline ends. CDR3 sequence: CASSRPGTQAVETQYF. CDR3 nucleotides: TGCGCCAGCAGTCGGCCCGGGACACAGGCTGTGGAGACCCAGTACTTC.

This chain uses TRBV5-1 with TRBJ2-1, with 10 nucleotides matching TRBD2. This CDR3 has 15 residues. Trimming removed 4 bases from V and 4 bases from J; junction bases left unmatched: 5. The germline V gene encodes CDR1 SGHRS and CDR2 YFSETQ. In DNA form, the CDR3 reads TGCGCCAGCAGCGTAGGACTAGCGGATTACAATGAGCAGTTCTTC. Translated, it gives CASSVGLADYNEQFF.